This T cell receptor beta chain was identified in a study of blood T cells in healthy people across ages. Background on the study: Template switching picked up about one barcoded beta molecule for each two T cells.

Notes on the study in general: When one million T cells were used, diversity estimates were thought to be underestimates. Fewer expanded clones and more diversity marked long-lived versus aged donors.

The authors ran a second PCR of 7 to 11 cycles using a sample-barcoded 5' primer and a J-beta primer mix. TCRdb processed the 5' RACE reads anew with MiXCR; each CDR3 protein has one entry. The sample has approximately 800,000 distinct CDR3 sequences; around a quarter are singletons. This clonotype turned up a few times. Its antigen is still unknown. The sample also formed part of further work on T cells of mothers and their children. That paper notes: Within related and unrelated pairs, thymic selection shapes TCR recombination output in a similar way.

What was sequenced was blood. This clonotype was obtained from a boy younger than 18 in good health.

The DNA of the CDR3 is TGTGCCAGCAGGCAAGACAGGGATCGAGTCATGAACACTGAAGCTTTCTTT. This gives the protein CASRQDRDRVMNTEAFF. This rearrangement joins TRBV27 to TRBJ1-1, with 7 bases lining up with TRBD1. This CDR3 has 17 amino acids. J gave up 0 bases and V 6 bases, and 13 bases lay outside the gene matches. The germline CDR1 and CDR2 sequences are MNHEY and SMNVEV (reference sequence).